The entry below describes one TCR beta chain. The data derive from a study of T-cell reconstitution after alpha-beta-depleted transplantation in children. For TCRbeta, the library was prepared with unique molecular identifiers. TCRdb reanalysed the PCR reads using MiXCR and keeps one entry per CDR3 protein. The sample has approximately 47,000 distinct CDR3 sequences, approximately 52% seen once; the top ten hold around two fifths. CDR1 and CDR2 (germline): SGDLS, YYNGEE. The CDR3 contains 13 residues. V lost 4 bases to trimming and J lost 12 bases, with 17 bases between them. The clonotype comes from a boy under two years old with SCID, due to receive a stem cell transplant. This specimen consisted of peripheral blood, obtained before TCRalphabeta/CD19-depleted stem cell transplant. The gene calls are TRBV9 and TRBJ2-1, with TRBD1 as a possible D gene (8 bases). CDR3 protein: CASSQGQGGRQFF. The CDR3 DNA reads TGTGCCAGCAGCCAAGGACAGGGAGGGAGGCAGTTCTTC.